A selection of T cell receptor beta chains follows, all from one sample in a study of identical twins. TCRdb fed the 5' RACE reads into MiXCR, producing one record per CDR3 protein. The table lists 230,000 or so distinct CDR3 sequences, around 8.3% of them singletons, with approximately 3% in the top ten. This same sample was also taken into another study, of yellow fever vaccine responses in identical twins.

The sequenced sample was CD8+ T cells sorted from blood. The source is a woman aged 18-35 years in good health. Both conserved end residues are trimmed from each CDR3. Clone size is stated in some rows and not others, as once, few, many or a class when expanded.

>TRBJ2-7|TRBV7-9|few
ASSSVSPNRGIYEQY
>TRBJ2-3|TRBV27|-
ASSLIGSSTDTQY
>TRBJ2-3|TRBV13|few
ASSSRSNSGTDTQY
>TRBJ2-1|TRBV15|few
ATSIGGGSYNEQF
>TRBJ2-1|TRBV6-2/TRBV6-3|-
ASSLHRQGRDEQF
>TRBJ1-1|TRBV27|few
ASSLFTGKEAF
>TRBJ2-1|TRBV12-3/TRBV12-4|few
ASSHGGTTNEQF
>TRBJ2-2|TRBV3-1|-
ATSPKAFLLAGDTGELF
>TRBJ2-3|TRBV27|once
ASSPLPGQGEGDTQY
>TRBJ2-2|TRBV15|many
ATSRDSGNTGELF
>TRBJ2-3|TRBV25-1|many
ASSEWADTQY
>TRBJ2-7|TRBV7-8|many
ASREGTYEQY
>TRBJ2-3|TRBV7-2|many
ASSPWVQDTQY
>TRBJ1-4|TRBV9|-
ASSPRQGNEKLF
>TRBJ2-1|TRBV5-1|many
ASGGGPGYEQF
>TRBJ1-2|TRBV2|few
ASSETRQGLGYGYT
>TRBJ2-2|TRBV6-2/TRBV6-3|few
ASSLTSSGSSVGELF
>TRBJ1-5|TRBV29-1|many
SVGSESNQPQH
>TRBJ2-1|TRBV4-3|few
ASSQASDLAVMV
>TRBJ1-6|TRBV4-2|many
ASSQDTAAGLGNSPLH
>TRBJ1-5|TRBV20-1|many
SARDDRGLGQPQH
>TRBJ1-1|TRBV4-2|-
SSSQGETGLGAF
>TRBJ2-2|TRBV4-3|-
ASSQERAGQRAGELF